Listed here are 4 T cell receptor beta chains from one sample, sequenced in a study of cytomegalovirus exposure and HLA in healthy donors (dated by TCRdb to 2015 to 2018). Library construction relied on the immunoSEQ multiplex PCR assay. A mixture of 60 forward primers for TCR Vbeta segments and 13 reverse primers for TCR Jbeta segments was used in the multiplex PCR. TCRdb carries this immuneACCESS record with in-frame sequences only. Its versions omit some clonotypes, under half of them owing to an unresolved V gene in the studies checked, with the rest unexplained. For this sample there are about 160,000 clones; 80% appear just once. The ten largest clones add up to about 4.8% of the sample. What was sequenced was PBMCs. The receptors stem from a man aged 25 to 45 in good health and CMV-seronegative.

This sequence joins TRBV28 and TRBJ1-3; maybe TRBD1 (6 bases). The CDR3 runs 15 residues. CDR1 and CDR2 (germline): MDHEN, SYDVKM. V dropped 5 bases and J dropped 2 bases, with 13 bases sitting between them. The CDR3 sequence is CASSPTGLAGNTIYF. CDR3 sequence (DNA): TGTGCCAGCAGTCCAACAGGGCTCGCTGGAAACACCATATATTTT.

V gene TRBV30 combines with J gene TRBJ1-2, with D uncertain. Trimming took off 7 bases at V and 8 bases at J, with 11 bases between the two ends. Per germline, CDR1 GTSNPN and CDR2 SVGIG (reference sequence). CDR3 length: 10 amino acids. CDR3 sequence (DNA): TGTGCCTCCCTTTTACTCGGCTACACCTTC. Protein sequence: CASLLLGYTF. The full variable domain, in which reference TRBV30 and TRBJ1-2 provide the parts outside the CDR3, is SQTIHQWPATLVQPVGSPLSLECTVEGTSNPNLYWYRQAAGRGLQLLFYSVGIGQISSEVPQNLSASRPQDRQFILSSKKLLLSDSGFYLCASLLLGYTFGSGTRLTVV.

The chain combines TRBV27 with TRBJ2-4, with D tentatively TRBD1 (6 bases). This CDR3 is 15 amino acids long. The germline V and J ends were trimmed by 2 bases and 5 bases, with 13 bases remaining between them. Germline V gene data show CDR1 as MNHEY and CDR2 as SMNVEV (reference sequence). The CDR3 nucleotides read TGTGCCAGCAGTTTAGTGAGGGGGTATCAAAACATTCAGTACTTC. This sequence encodes CASSLVRGYQNIQYF.

The chain employs TRBV9 and TRBJ1-1; tentative D call: TRBD1 (6 bases). Trimming left V 4 bases short and J 7 bases short, with 14 bases between. This CDR3 is 13 amino acids long. CDR1 is SGDLS and CDR2 is YYNGEE in the germline V gene. As DNA, the CDR3 is TGTGCCAGCAGCACCCCGGGACACCATGAAGCTTTCTTT. Its protein is CASSTPGHHEAFF.